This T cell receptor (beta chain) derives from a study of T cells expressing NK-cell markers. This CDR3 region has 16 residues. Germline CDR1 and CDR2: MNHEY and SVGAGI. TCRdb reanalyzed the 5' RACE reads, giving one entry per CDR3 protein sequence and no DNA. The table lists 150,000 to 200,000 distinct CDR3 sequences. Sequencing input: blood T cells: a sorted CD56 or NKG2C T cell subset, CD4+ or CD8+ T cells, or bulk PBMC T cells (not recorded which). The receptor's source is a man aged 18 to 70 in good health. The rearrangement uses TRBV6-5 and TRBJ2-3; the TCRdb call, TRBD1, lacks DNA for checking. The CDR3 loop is CASSSGGRYVPDTQYF.